This TCR beta chain appears in the sequencing data of a study of shared clonotypes between healthy human individuals. Germline assignment: CDR1 MNHEY and CDR2 SVGAGI. The CDR3 runs 14 residues. Trimming took 8 bases from V and 2 from J; bases not matched to a gene: 3. Data came from immunoSEQ multiplex PCR; TCRdb stores just in-frame clones and leaves some out. Seen here are some 2,000,000 clones, about 94% observed once, and the top ten hold about 0.13%. About this clone itself: The same CDR3 arises from other DNA sequences in this sample as well.

This TCR was sampled from a man between 18 and 35 years old in good health. Sequences were obtained from naive CD4+ T cells sorted from blood. Subset: CD45RA+ positively selected. This chain connects TRBV6-5 to TRBJ2-1; 10 bases are shared with TRBD2. This chain's CDR3 is CASGAGGPYNEQFF. CDR3 DNA: TGTGCCAGCGGAGCGGGAGGGCCCTACAATGAGCAGTTCTTC.